Included here is one T cell receptor (beta chain) sequence, with context. In the PCR, 60 Vbeta and 13 Jbeta primers were used. The assay was immunoSEQ multiplex PCR, and TCRdb's table has in-frame clones only and misses some. The data contain some 60,000 clones, 75% to 85% of them seen just once; the ten biggest clones take up around 6%. This entry comes from a study of cytomegalovirus exposure and HLA in healthy donors. The CDR3 length is 14 residues. V trimming: 9 bases; J trimming: 2 bases; junction bases outside the gene matches: 6. CDR1 is MNHEY, CDR2 SMNVEV, per germline (reference sequence). Sample: PBMCs. The chain recombines TRBV27 with TRBJ2-3, with TRBD1 identical over 9 bases. The sequence was obtained from a male donor in good health and CMV-seronegative. Here the CDR3 DNA reads TGTGCCAGTGCGGGGACAGGGCCCACAGATACGCAGTATTTT. Translated, it gives CASAGTGPTDTQYF.